This TCR beta chain was obtained from a study of blood T cell repertoires in COVID-19. The protocol was immunoSEQ multiplex PCR, while the TCRdb copy is restricted to in-frame clones and leaves out a portion. The sample lists about 320,000 clones, 90% occurring once. The CDR3 runs to 14 residues. V was clipped by 0 bases and J by 3 bases, with 8 bases between them. Looked up from germline, CDR1 is SGHRS and CDR2 is YFSETQ. The chain is built from TRBV5-1 and TRBJ2-3; TRBD2 might be the D (6 bases). The source is a woman aged 30 to 39 who had been exposed to COVID-19. Material for sequencing was PBMCs or T cells enriched from blood (not recorded which). Here the CDR3 reads CASSLAGGTDTQYF. CDR3 DNA: TGCGCCAGCAGCTTGGCTGGGGGGACAGATACGCAGTATTTT.